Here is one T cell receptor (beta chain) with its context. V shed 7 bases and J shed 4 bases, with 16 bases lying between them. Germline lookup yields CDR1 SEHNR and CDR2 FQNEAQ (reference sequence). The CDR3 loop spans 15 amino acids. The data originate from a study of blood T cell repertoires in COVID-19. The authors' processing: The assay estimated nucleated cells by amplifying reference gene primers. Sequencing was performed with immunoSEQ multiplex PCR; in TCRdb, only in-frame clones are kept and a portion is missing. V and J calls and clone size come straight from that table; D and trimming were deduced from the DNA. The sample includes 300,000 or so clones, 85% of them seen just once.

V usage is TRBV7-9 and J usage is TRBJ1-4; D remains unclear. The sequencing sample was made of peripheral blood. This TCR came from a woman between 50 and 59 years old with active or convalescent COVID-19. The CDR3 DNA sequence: TGTGCCAGCACCCTGGACGGAGGAATTAATGAAAAACTGTTTTTT. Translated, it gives CASTLDGGINEKLFF.